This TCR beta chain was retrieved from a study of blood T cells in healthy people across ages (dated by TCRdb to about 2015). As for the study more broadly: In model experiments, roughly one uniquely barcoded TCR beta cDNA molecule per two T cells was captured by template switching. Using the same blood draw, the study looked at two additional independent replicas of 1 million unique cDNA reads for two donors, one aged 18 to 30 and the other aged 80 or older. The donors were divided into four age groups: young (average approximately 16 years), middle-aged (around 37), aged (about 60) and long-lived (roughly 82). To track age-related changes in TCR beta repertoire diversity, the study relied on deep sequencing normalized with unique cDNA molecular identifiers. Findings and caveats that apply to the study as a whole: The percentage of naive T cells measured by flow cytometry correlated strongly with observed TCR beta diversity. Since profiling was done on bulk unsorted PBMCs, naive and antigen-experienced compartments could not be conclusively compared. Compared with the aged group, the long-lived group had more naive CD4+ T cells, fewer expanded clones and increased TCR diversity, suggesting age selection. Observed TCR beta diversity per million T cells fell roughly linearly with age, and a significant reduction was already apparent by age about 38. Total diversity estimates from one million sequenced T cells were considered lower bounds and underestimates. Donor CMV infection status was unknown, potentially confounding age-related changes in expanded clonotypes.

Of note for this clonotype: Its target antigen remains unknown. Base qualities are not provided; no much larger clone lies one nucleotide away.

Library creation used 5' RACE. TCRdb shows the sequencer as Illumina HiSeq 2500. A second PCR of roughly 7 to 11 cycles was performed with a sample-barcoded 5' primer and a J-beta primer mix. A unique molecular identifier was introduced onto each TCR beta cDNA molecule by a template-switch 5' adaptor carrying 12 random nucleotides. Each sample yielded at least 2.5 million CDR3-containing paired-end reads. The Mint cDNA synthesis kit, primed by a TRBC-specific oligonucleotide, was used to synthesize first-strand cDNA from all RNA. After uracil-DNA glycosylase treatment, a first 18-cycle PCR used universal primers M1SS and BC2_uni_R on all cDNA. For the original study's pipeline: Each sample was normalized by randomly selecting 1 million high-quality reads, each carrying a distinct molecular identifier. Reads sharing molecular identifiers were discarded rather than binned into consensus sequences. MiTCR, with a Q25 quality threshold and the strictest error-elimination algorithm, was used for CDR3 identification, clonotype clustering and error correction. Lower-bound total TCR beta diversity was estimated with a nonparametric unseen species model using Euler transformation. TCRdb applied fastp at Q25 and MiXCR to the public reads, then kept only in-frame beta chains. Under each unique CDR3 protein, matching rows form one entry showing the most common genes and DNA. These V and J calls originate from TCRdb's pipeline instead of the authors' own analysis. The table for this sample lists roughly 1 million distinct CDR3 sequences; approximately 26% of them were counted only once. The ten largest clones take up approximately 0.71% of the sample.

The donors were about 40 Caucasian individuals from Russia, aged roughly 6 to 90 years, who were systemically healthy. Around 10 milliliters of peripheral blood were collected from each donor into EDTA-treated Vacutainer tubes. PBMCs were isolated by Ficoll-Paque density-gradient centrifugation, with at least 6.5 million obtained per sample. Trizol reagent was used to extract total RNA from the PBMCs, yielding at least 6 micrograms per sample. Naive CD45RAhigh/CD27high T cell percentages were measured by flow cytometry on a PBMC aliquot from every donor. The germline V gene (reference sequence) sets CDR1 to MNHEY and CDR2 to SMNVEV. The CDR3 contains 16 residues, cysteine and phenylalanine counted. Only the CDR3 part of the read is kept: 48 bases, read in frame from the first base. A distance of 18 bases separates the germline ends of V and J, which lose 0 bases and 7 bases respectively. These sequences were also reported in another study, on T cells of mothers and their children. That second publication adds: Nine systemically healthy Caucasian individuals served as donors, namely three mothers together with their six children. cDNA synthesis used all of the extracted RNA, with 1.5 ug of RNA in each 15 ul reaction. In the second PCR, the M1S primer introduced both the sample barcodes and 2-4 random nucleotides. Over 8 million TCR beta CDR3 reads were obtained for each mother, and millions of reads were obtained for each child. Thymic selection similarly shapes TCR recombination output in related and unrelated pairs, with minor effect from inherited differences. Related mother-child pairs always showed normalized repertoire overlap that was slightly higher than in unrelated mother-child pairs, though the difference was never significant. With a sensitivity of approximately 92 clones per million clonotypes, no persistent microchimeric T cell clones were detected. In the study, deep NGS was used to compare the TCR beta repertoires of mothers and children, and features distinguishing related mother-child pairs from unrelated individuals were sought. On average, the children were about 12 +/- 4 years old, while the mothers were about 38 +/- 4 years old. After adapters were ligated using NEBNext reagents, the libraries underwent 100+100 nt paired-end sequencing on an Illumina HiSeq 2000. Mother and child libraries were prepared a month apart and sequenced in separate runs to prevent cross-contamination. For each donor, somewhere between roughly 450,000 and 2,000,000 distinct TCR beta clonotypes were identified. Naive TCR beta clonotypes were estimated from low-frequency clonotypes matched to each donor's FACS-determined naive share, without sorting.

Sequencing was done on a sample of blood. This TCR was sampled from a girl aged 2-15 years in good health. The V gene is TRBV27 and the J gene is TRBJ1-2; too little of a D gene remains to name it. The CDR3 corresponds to CASSLSTLVFPSGYTF. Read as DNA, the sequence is TGTGCCAGCAGTTTATCCACTTTAGTTTTTCCATCTGGCTACACCTTC.